This TCR beta chain emerged from a study of T cell responses to AZD1222 COVID-19 vaccine. Clones were read by immunoSEQ multiplex PCR, and TCRdb kept only the in-frame ones, dropping some. This sample has just over 150,000 clones; roughly nine tenths occur once, and the top ten carry under 8%. The sequence derives from an adult who had recovered from COVID-19. Sequenced material: peripheral blood, taken after recovery from COVID-19.

The CDR3 sequence: CASSPLSRGANEKLFF. CDR3 in DNA: TGTGCCAGCTCACCATTGTCCAGGGGGGCTAATGAAAAACTGTTTTTT. The V and J genes are TRBV18 and TRBJ1-4; 7 nucleotides align to TRBD1. The CDR3 is made up of 16 amino acids. Germline V lookup: CDR1 KGHSH, CDR2 LQKENI. After removal of 2 bases from V and 3 bases from J, the junction contained 6 bases not matched to a gene.